These T cell receptor beta chains were read from a single sample in a study of human T cells and chemical hapten exposure. TCRdb reprocessed the RACE reads with MiXCR, giving one entry per CDR3 protein. The sample shows tens of thousands of distinct CDR3 sequences, over 9% of them seen only once. The source was whole blood, collected in connection with sensitization to the hapten diphenylcyclopropenone (DPC). Receptors originate from a woman in her thirties or forties with alopecia areata. Some clones in this sample may be carry-over from other donors' samples. Both conserved end residues are trimmed from each CDR3. A D gene is named only where the DNA matches it firmly. The listing skips clone size in some rows; elsewhere it reads once, few, many or a size class.

V gene,clone size,D gene,CDR3 protein
TRBV7-2,.,TRBD1,ASSARTGPSYEQY
TRBV6-5,many,TRBD1,ASSEGAFGGELF
TRBV27,few,TRBD1,ASSATGVGASSNSPLH
TRBV6-1,many,.,ASSESQGGPYEQY
TRBV7-2,many,TRBD2,ASSPRTSGISDTQY
TRBV6-4,few,.,ASSLALNTEAF
TRBV28,few,.,ASSLFSETQY
TRBV28,many,TRBD1,ASSLLSTGANGYT
TRBV6-2/TRBV6-3,few,.,ASSSSTVEQF
TRBV12-3/TRBV12-4,many,.,ASSLERGTRGADTQY
TRBV25-1,.,.,ASSVGGNTEAF
TRBV7-2,many,.,ASSLRGQETQY
TRBV11-2,.,.,ASSPRDSPGQF
TRBV7-3,many,.,ASSLGQSTDTQY
TRBV6-6,.,.,ASSRAPDRDYEQY
TRBV9,.,.,ASSVAQRLTGELF
TRBV13,.,.,ASSITYTGELF
TRBV18,many,TRBD1,ASLTGSYNEQF
TRBV6-2/TRBV6-3,few,.,ASSGGANYGYT
TRBV4-2,many,.,ASRLSTGNTEAF
TRBV27,.,TRBD1,ASSLRDRGRYGQY
TRBV29-1,few,.,SVVATMSGELF
TRBV20-1,few,.,SARKGSTGELF
TRBV6-5,.,.,ASRPKSGGAGYGYT
TRBV29-1,few,.,SVSREAF
TRBV20-1,few,.,SATGLVGETQY
TRBV23-1,.,TRBD2,ARREGRHEQY
TRBV9,few,.,ASSVGGDTREPQH
TRBV2,few,TRBD2,ASSWGGNSISYEQY